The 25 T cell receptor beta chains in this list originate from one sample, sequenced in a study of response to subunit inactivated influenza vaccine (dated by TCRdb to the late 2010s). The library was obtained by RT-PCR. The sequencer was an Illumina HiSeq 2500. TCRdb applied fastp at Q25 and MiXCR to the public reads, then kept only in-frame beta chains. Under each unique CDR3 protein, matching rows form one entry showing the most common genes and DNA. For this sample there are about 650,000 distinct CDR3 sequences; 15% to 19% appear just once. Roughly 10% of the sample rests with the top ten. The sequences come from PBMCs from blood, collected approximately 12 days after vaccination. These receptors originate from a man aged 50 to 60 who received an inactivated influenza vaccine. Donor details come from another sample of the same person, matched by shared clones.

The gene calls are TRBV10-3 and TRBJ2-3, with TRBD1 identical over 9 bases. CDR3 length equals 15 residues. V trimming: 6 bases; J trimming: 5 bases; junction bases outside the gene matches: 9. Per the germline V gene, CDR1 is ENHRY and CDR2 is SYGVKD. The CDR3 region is CAISEDRGRRDTQYF. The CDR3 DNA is TGTGCCATCAGCGAGGACAGGGGCAGGCGAGATACGCAGTATTTT.

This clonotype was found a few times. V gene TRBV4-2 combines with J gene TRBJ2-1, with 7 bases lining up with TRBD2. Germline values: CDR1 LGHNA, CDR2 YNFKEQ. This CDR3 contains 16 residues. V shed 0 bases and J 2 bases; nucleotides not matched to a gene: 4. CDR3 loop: CASSQEGREPYNEQFF. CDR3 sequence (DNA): TGTGCCAGCAGCCAAGAAGGGCGGGAGCCCTACAATGAGCAGTTCTTC.

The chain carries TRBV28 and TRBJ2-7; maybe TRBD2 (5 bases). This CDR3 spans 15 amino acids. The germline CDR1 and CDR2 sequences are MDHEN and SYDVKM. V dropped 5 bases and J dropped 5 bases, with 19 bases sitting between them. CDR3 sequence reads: CASSPYSGSRDEQYF. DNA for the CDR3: TGTGCCAGCAGTCCCTACTCGGGGAGTAGGGACGAGCAGTACTTC.

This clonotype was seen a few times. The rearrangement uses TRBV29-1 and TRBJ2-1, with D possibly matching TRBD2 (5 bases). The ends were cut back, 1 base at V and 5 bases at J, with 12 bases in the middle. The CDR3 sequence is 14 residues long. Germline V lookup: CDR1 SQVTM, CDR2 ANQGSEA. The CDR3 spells CSVEAPPRDNEQFF. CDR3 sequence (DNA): TGCAGCGTTGAAGCCCCTCCGCGGGACAATGAGCAGTTCTTC.

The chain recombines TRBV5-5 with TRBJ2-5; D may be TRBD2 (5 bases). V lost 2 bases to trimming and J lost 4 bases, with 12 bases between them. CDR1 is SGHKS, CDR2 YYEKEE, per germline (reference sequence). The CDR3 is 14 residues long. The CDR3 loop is CASSLAHAGETQYF. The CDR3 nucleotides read TGTGCCAGCAGCTTAGCCCACGCGGGAGAGACCCAGTACTTC. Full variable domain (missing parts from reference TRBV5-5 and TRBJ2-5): DAGVTQSPTHLIKTRGQQVTLRCSPISGHKSVSWYQQVLGQGPQFIFQYYEKEERGRGNFPDRFSARQFPNYSSELNVNALLLGDSALYLCASSLAHAGETQYFGPGTRLLVL.

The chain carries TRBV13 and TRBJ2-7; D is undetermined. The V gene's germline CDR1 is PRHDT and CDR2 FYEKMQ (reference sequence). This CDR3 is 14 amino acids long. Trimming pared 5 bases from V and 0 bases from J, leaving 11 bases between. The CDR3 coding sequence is TGTGCCAGCAGCCCCGGGTCTCTCTCCTACGAGCAGTACTTC. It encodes CASSPGSLSYEQYF.

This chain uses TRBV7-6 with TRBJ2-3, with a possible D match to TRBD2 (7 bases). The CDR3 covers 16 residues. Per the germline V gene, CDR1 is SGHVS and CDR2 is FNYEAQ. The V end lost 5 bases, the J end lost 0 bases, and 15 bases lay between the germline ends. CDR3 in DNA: TGTGCCAGCAGCGATAGGGGGGGCGGAAGCACAGATACGCAGTATTTT. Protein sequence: CASSDRGGGSTDTQYF.

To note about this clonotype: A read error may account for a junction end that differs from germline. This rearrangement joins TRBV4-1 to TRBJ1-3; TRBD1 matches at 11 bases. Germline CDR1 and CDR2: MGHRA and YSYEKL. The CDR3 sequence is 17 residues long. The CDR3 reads CASSPGQGATSENTIYF. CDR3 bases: TGCGCCAGCAGCCCTGGACAGGGGGCCACCTCTGAAAACACCATATATTTT.

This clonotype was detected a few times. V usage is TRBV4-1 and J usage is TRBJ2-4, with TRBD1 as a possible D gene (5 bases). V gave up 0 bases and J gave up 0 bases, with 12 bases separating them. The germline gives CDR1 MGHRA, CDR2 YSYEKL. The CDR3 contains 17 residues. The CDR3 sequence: CASSQDLATVAKNIQYF. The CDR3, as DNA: TGCGCCAGCAGCCAAGACCTGGCGACAGTAGCCAAAAACATTCAGTACTTC.

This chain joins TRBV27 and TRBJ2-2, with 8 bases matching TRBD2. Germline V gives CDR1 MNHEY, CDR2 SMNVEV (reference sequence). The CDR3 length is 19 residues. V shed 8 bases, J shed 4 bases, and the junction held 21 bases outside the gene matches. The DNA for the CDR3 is TGTGCCAGCTCGGCCCCCGAGTTTAGCGGGACGGGTCGCACCGGGGAGCTGTTTTTT. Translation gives CASSAPEFSGTGRTGELFF.

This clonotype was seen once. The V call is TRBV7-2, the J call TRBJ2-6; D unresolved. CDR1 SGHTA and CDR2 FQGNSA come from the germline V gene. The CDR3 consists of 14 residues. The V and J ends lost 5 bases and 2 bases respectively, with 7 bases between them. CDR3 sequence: CASSPMAGANVLTF. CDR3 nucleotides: TGTGCCAGCAGCCCCATGGCTGGGGCCAACGTCCTGACTTTC.

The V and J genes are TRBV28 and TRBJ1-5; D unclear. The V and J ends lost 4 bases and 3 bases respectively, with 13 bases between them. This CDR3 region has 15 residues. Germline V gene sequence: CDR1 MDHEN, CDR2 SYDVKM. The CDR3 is CASSSIGKSNQPQHF. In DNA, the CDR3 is TGTGCCAGCAGTTCTATAGGGAAATCCAATCAGCCCCAGCATTTT.

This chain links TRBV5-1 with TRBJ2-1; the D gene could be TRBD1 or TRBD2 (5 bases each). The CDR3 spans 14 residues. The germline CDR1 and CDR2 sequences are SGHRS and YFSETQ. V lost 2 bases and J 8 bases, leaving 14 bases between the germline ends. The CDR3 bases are TGCGCCAGCAGCTTTATGAATTTGGGGGATGAGCAGTTCTTC. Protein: CASSFMNLGDEQFF.

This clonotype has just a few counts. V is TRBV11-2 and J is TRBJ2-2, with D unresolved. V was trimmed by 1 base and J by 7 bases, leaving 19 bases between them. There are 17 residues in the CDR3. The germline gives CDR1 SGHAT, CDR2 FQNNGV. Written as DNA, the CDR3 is TGTGCCAGCAGCTTAGGGCCAGGAGAAAGAGTGGGCGGGGAGCTGTTTTTT. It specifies CASSLGPGERVGGELFF. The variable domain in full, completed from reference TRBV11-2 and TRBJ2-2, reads EAGVAQSPRYKIIEKRQSVAFWCNPISGHATLYWYQQILGQGPKLLIQFQNNGVVDDSQLPKDRFSAERLKGVDSTLKIQPAKLEDSAVYLCASSLGPGERVGGELFFGEGSRLTVL.

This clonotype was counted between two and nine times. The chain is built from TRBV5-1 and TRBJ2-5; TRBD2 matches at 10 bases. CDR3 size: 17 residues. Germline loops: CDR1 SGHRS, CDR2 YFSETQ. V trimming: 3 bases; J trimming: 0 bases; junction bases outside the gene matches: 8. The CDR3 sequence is CASSSGGLAGDQETQYF. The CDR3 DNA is TGCGCCAGCAGCTCTGGCGGGCTAGCGGGGGACCAAGAGACCCAGTACTTC.

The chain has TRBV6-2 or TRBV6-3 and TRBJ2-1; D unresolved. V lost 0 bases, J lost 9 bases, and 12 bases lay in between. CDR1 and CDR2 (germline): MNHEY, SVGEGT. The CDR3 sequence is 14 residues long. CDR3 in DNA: TGTGCCAGCAGTTACTCTGGCCTCCTCCGTGAGCAGTTCTTC. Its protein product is CASSYSGLLREQFF.

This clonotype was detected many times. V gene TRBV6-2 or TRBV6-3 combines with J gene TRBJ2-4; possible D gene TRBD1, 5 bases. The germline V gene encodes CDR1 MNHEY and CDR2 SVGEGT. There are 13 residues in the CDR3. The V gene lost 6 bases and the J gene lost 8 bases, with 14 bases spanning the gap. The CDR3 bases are TGTGCCAGCAGCGGACATGGCGTGGACATTCAGTACTTC. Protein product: CASSGHGVDIQYF.

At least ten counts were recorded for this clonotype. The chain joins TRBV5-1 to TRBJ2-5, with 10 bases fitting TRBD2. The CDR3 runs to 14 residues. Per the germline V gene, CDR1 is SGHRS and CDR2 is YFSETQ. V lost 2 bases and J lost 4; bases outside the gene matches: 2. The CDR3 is CASSLTSGTETQYF. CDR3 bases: TGCGCCAGCAGCTTAACTAGCGGGACAGAGACCCAGTACTTC. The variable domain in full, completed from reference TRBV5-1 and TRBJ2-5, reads KAGVTQTPRYLIKTRGQQVTLSCSPISGHRSVSWYQQTPGQGLQFLFEYFSETQRNKGNFPGRFSGRQFSNSRSEMNVSTLELGDSALYLCASSLTSGTETQYFGPGTRLLVL.

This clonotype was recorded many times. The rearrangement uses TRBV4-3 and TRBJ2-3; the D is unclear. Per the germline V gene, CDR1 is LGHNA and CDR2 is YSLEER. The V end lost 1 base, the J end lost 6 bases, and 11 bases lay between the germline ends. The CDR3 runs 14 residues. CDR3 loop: CASSQGLSRDTQYF. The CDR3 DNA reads TGCGCCAGCAGCCAAGGTCTCTCACGGGATACGCAGTATTTT.

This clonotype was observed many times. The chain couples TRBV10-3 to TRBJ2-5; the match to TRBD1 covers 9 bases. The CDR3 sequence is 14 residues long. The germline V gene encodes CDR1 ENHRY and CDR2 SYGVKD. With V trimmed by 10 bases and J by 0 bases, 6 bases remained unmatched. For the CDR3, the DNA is TGTGCCACTCGAAACAGGGGGCACCAAGAGACCCAGTACTTC. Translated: CATRNRGHQETQYF.

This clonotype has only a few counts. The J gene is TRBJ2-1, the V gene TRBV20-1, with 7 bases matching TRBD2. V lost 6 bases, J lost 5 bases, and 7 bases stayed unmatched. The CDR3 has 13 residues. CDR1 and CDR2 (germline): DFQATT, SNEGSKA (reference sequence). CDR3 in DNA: TGCAGTGCGGGAGGCGGGGGACACAATGAGCAGTTCTTC. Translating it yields CSAGGGGHNEQFF.

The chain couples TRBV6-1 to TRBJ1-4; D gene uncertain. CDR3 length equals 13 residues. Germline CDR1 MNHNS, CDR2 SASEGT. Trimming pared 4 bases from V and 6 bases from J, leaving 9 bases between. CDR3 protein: CASSASVYEKLFF. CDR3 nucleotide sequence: TGTGCCAGCAGTGCTAGTGTGTATGAAAAACTGTTTTTT.

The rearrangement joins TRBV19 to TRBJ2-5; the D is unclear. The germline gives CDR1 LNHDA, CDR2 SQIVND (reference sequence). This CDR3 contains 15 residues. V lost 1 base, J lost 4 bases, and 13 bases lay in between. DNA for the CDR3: TGTGCCAGTAGTATAGTGGGGTCACGGCGAGAGACCCAGTACTTC. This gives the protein CASSIVGSRRETQYF. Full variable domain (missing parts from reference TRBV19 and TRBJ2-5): DGGITQSPKYLFRKEGQNVTLSCEQNLNHDAMYWYRQDPGQGLRLIYYSQIVNDFQKGDIAEGYSVSREKKESFPLTVTSAQKNPTAFYLCASSIVGSRRETQYFGPGTRLLVL.

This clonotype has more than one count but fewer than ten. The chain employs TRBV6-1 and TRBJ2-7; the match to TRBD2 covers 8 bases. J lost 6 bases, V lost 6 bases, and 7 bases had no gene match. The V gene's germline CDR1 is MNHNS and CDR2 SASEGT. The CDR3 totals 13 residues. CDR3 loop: CASRVSGKAEQYF. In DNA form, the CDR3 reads TGTGCCAGCAGAGTTAGCGGGAAGGCCGAGCAGTACTTC.

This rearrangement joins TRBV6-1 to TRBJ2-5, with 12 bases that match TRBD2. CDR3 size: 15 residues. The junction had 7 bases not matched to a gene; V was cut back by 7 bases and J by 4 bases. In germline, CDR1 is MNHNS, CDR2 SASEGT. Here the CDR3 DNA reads TGTGCCAGCACCCCCGGACTAGCGGGGAGAGAGACCCAGTACTTC. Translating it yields CASTPGLAGRETQYF.